This T cell receptor beta chain appears in the sequencing data of a study of blood T cell repertoires in COVID-19. Looking at the study overall: Samples came from the United States, Italy and Spain, spanning acute and convalescent COVID-19.

V shed 5 bases and J shed 6 bases, with 18 bases lying between them. The CDR3 is 15 amino acids. CDR1 is SGHNT, CDR2 YYREEE, per germline (reference sequence). Sequencing used immunoSEQ multiplex PCR; TCRdb keeps in-frame clones, though not all of them. The sample lists 35,000 to 50,000 clones; roughly 71% were seen once. The specimen sequenced was peripheral blood. The V and J genes are TRBV5-4 and TRBJ2-4, with D perhaps matching TRBD2 (7 bases). This clonotype was obtained from a man older than 75 with acute or convalescent COVID-19. CDR3 in amino acids: CASSYKGGAGNIQYF. Written as DNA, the CDR3 is TGTGCCAGCAGTTACAAGGGGGGGGCGGGAAACATTCAGTACTTC.